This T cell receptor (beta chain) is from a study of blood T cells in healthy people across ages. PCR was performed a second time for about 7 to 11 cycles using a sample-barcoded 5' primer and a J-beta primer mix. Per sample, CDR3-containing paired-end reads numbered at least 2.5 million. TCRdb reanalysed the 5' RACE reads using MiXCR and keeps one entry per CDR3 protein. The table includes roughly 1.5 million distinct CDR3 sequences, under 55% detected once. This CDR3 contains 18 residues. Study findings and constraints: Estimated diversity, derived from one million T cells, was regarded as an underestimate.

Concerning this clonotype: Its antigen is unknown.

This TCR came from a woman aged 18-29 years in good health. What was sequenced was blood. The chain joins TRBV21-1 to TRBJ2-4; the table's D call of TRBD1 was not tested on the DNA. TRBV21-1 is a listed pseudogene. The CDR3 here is CATSEQATTAGAKNIQYF. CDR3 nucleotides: TGTGCCACCTCAGAACAGGCGACAACGGCAGGCGCCAAAAACATTCAGTACTTC.